This T cell receptor (beta chain) was captured by sequencing in a study of T cell repertoires in cytomegalovirus infection. Study conclusions and caveats: Ex vivo, HLA-C-restricted CMV-specific TCR beta clonotypes prevailed over the rest of the response.

From germline, CDR1 is MNHEY and CDR2 SVGAGI. This CDR3 has 14 residues. V shed 5 bases and J 8 bases; nucleotides not matched to a gene: 9. TCRdb reprocessed the reads via MiXCR and lists one record per CDR3 protein. This sample has approximately 500,000 distinct CDR3 sequences, with around a quarter found just once. Only a few counts were recorded for this clonotype. Its antigen is unknown. The sequencing sample was made of PBMCs. The receptor was isolated from a human donor in good health (CMV status not recorded). Some clones in this sample may be carry-over from other donors' samples. The V and J genes are TRBV6-5 and TRBJ1-2; 9 bases line up with TRBD1. The CDR3 is CASSRTGAGRGYTF. CDR3 DNA sequence: TGTGCCAGCAGTCGGACAGGGGCAGGGAGAGGCTACACCTTC.